This passage covers 17 T cell receptor beta chains from one sample sequenced in a study of blood T cell repertoires in COVID-19. Profiling relied on immunoSEQ multiplex PCR, and the TCRdb table lists in-frame clones only, not all of them. The table records about 32,000 clones, 85% to 95% of them present only once. The specimen was peripheral blood. All receptors derive from a male donor with active COVID-19.

The CDR3 nucleotides read TGCGCCAGCAGCCCCGGGGGACAGGGAGTAACGGCTTTCTTT. The encoded protein is CASSPGGQGVTAFF. V gene TRBV5-1 combines with J gene TRBJ1-1, with 9 bases identical to TRBD1. This CDR3 contains 14 residues. J was trimmed by 11 bases and V by 4 bases; bases with no gene match: 12. CDR1 is SGHRS, CDR2 YFSETQ, per germline. The variable domain in full, with the rest retrieved from reference TRBV5-1 and TRBJ1-1, is KAGVTQTPRYLIKTRGQQVTLSCSPISGHRSVSWYQQTPGQGLQFLFEYFSETQRNKGNFPGRFSGRQFSNSRSEMNVSTLELGDSALYLCASSPGGQGVTAFFGQGTRLTVV.

This sequence joins TRBV6-2 or TRBV6-3 and TRBJ1-2; TRBD1 is a possible D gene (5 bases). Germline V gene sequence: CDR1 MNHEY, CDR2 SVGEGT. The length of the CDR3 is 15 residues. Trimming left V 5 bases short and J 4 bases short, with 17 bases between. The CDR3 here is CASSLLVRQSYGYTF. Written as DNA, the CDR3 is TGTGCCAGCAGTCTTCTAGTCCGACAGAGCTATGGCTACACCTTC.

The sample holds one count of this clone. The chain combines TRBV18 with TRBJ2-3; 7 bases line up with TRBD2. CDR3 length: 16 residues. From germline, CDR1 is KGHSH and CDR2 LQKENI. V was clipped by 3 bases and J by 1 base; unmatched bases: 7. CDR3 loop: CASSPPRSGGTDTQYF. DNA for the CDR3: TGTGCCAGCTCACCGCCTAGGAGCGGGGGCACAGATACGCAGTATTTT.

This chain connects TRBV5-1 to TRBJ2-7, with TRBD1 matching 7 bases. The CDR3 runs to 15 residues. The V and J ends lost 2 bases and 2 bases, in that order; junction bases with no gene match: 7. Germline-derived CDR1 and CDR2 are SGHRS and YFSETQ. The CDR3 protein is CASSLSGQMPYEQYF. The CDR3 DNA reads as TGCGCCAGCAGCTTATCGGGACAGATGCCCTACGAGCAGTACTTC.

The V gene is TRBV7-6, the J gene TRBJ1-1; TRBD1 matches 7 bases. V shed 5 bases and J 1 base; nucleotides not matched to a gene: 7. Germline CDR1 reads SGHVS; CDR2 reads FNYEAQ. This CDR3 is built from 15 residues. CDR3 nucleotide sequence: TGTGCCAGCAGCCTTGACAGGGCGTGGAACACTGAAGCTTTCTTT. Its protein is CASSLDRAWNTEAFF.

The J gene is TRBJ1-2, the V gene TRBV21-1; the table gives TRBD1 as D, unverified against the DNA. TRBV21-1 is a pseudogene segment. The CDR3 spans 15 residues. CDR3 sequence reads: CASSREGQGDCGYTF. The CDR3 coding sequence is TGTGCCAGCAGCAGAGAGGGACAGGGGGACTGCGGCTACACCTTC.

This clone was counted once. V gene TRBV7-2 combines with J gene TRBJ1-1; 7 nucleotides align to TRBD1. J gave up 6 bases and V 7 bases, and 8 bases lay outside the gene matches. The CDR3 contains 13 residues. Per germline, CDR1 SGHTA and CDR2 FQGNSA. The CDR3 bases are TGTGCCAGCACCCCCAACAGGGGCTCTGAAGCTTTCTTT. This translates into CASTPNRGSEAFF.

The chain joins TRBV5-4 to TRBJ2-3, with D perhaps TRBD1 (5 bases). Germline V gives CDR1 SGHNT, CDR2 YYREEE (reference sequence). This CDR3 is built from 14 residues. V lost 3 bases and J lost 2, with 10 bases in between. The CDR3 DNA reads as TGTGCCAGCAGCTCCACAGGAAACACAGATACGCAGTATTTT. Protein product: CASSSTGNTDTQYF.

This chain uses TRBV9 with TRBJ2-3; 8 bases line up with TRBD2. V was pared by 0 bases and J by 2 bases, with 5 bases of the junction left unmatched. The CDR3 covers 16 residues. The germline CDR1 and CDR2 sequences are SGDLS and YYNGEE. The CDR3 reads CASSVGRGGNTDTQYF. CDR3 nucleotides: TGTGCCAGCAGCGTAGGGCGCGGGGGGAACACAGATACGCAGTATTTT.

V is TRBV6-2 or TRBV6-3 and J is TRBJ2-7; possible D gene TRBD1, 6 bases. The CDR3 is 14 amino acids. The germline V gene has CDR1 MNHEY and CDR2 SVGEGT. Trimming cost V 1 base and J 3 bases, with 10 bases left between them. The CDR3 region has the DNA TGTGCCAGCAGTTACTGGGGGACATACTACGAGCAGTACTTC. Residues: CASSYWGTYYEQYF.

The V and J genes are TRBV18 and TRBJ2-2, with TRBD2 matching 7 bases. The CDR3 has 18 residues. Unmatched junction bases numbered 9, after V lost 2 bases and J lost 0 bases. Germline CDR1 reads KGHSH; CDR2 reads LQKENI. The CDR3 bases are TGTGCCAGCTCACCAAAGCTAGGCGGGGGAGCGAACACCGGGGAGCTGTTTTTT. It encodes CASSPKLGGGANTGELFF.

V usage is TRBV6-5 and J usage is TRBJ2-1; TRBD2 matches 9 bases. Germline trimming cut 8 bases from V and 2 bases from J; bases unmatched to any gene: 4. The CDR3 covers 14 residues. CDR1 and CDR2 from the germline V gene are MNHEY and SVGAGI. The CDR3: CASGGGGAYNEQFF. The DNA for the CDR3 is TGTGCCAGCGGAGGCGGGGGGGCCTACAATGAGCAGTTCTTC.

V usage is TRBV25-1 and J usage is TRBJ1-6; D not certain. This CDR3 is 16 amino acids long. Trimming stripped 6 bases from V and 1 base from J, with 13 bases between. CDR1 and CDR2 (germline): MGHDK, SYGVNS. In DNA, the CDR3 is TGTGCCAGCAGCCCACAAGGGAGGTCCTATAATTCACCCCTCCACTTT. Encoded protein: CASSPQGRSYNSPLHF.

The chain carries TRBV5-1 and TRBJ1-3; D call uncertain. Germline CDR1 SGHRS, CDR2 YFSETQ. The length of the CDR3 is 15 residues. V gave up 0 bases and J gave up 4 bases, with 11 bases separating them. CDR3 in DNA: TGCGCCAGCAGCTTGGGCACAGTTCCGGGAAACACCATATATTTT. Translation: CASSLGTVPGNTIYF.

The chain has TRBV6-5 and TRBJ1-1; tentatively, D is TRBD1 (6 bases). V lost 6 bases to trimming and J lost 1 base, with 12 bases between them. The CDR3 extends over 14 amino acids. Per germline, CDR1 MNHEY and CDR2 SVGAGI. Here the CDR3 reads CASREGVTNTEAFF. As DNA, the CDR3 is TGTGCCAGCAGAGAGGGGGTAACGAACACTGAAGCTTTCTTT.

The chain links TRBV2 to TRBJ2-1; 10 nucleotides match TRBD2. The V segment lost 7 bases and the J segment 0 bases; nucleotides outside the gene matches: 3. Germline V lookup: CDR1 SNHLY, CDR2 FYNNEI. The CDR3 is made up of 15 amino acids. This CDR3 is CASKLAGLSYNEQFF. CDR3 coding DNA: TGTGCCAGCAAACTAGCGGGGCTCTCCTACAATGAGCAGTTCTTC.

V is TRBV5-4 and J is TRBJ2-5; D is uncertain. Germline V CDR1 and CDR2: SGHNT, YYREEE (reference sequence). The CDR3 extends over 13 amino acids. Between the trimmed V and J ends, which lost 0 bases and 4 bases, there was a span of 7 bases. CDR3 DNA sequence: TGTGCCAGCAGCTTGGCCGGTGGAGAGACCCAGTACTTC. As protein: CASSLAGGETQYF.